Described below is a single TCR beta chain sequence and its context. Antigen unknown. These data belong to a study of CD8 T cells in Susac syndrome. Study outcomes and limitations: The relatively small number of individuals in the TCR sequencing and HLA analysis was acknowledged by the study.

The germline V gene has CDR1 MDHEN and CDR2 SYDVKM. This CDR3 comprises 18 residues. With 5 bases clipped from V and 2 bases from J, the junction kept 12 bases outside the gene matches. The RNA, roughly 0.5 to 1 ug, was put through reverse transcription using random hexamers. The immunoSEQ assay covered 54 Vbeta and 13 Jbeta segments for CDR3. From the immunoSEQ multiplex PCR reads, TCRdb called clonotypes with MiXCR, one entry per CDR3 protein. In the table there are about 120,000 distinct CDR3 sequences, around 94% of which are singletons. TCR beta sequences were obtained from blood CD8+ and CD4+ T cells. It was healthy donors who served as the controls, matched for age and sex.

The receptor comes from a human donor in good health. This chain links TRBV28 with TRBJ2-1; 10 bases line up with TRBD2. Sequenced input: CD4+ T cells from PBMCs. The CDR3 sequence: CASSLRLGLADTYNEQFF. DNA of the CDR3: TGTGCCAGCAGTCTACGACTCGGACTAGCGGACACCTACAATGAGCAGTTCTTC.